The 28 T cell receptor beta chains given below trace back to one sample, sequenced in a study of beta chain features in type 1 diabetes. cDNA synthesis used the whole RNA isolate, giving expressed TCRB sequences. The repertoire was sequenced with immunoSEQ multiplex PCR; TCRdb's copy has only in-frame clones and lacks some. The repertoire holds 350,000 to 400,000 clones, with about 15% as singletons. The sequencing sample was made of naive CD4+ T cells from blood. These receptors were taken from a woman in her late teens or twenties in good health.

This clone was detected a few times. This sequence joins TRBV28 and TRBJ1-2; D perhaps matches TRBD1 (6 bases). Per the germline V gene, CDR1 is MDHEN and CDR2 is SYDVKM. CDR3 length: 16 amino acids. The V and J ends lost 5 bases and 4 bases respectively, with 20 bases between them. The CDR3 protein is CASSLAGGVWGYGYTF. As DNA, the CDR3 is TGTGCCAGCAGTCTTGCGGGGGGCGTCTGGGGCTATGGCTACACCTTC.

This clone has more than one count but fewer than ten. This rearrangement joins TRBV29-1 to TRBJ1-1; 8 nucleotides align to TRBD1. Germline V gene sequence: CDR1 SQVTM, CDR2 ANQGSEA. Trimming removed 5 bases from V and 6 bases from J; junction bases left unmatched: 5. This CDR3 has 12 residues. The CDR3 nucleotides read TGCAGCGTTTCGGGACAGGCTTCTGAAGCTTTCTTT. This codes for CSVSGQASEAFF.

This clone was counted only a few times. V gene TRBV4-2 combines with J gene TRBJ2-1; 11 nucleotides align to TRBD2. This CDR3 has 16 residues. The V gene's germline CDR1 is LGHNA and CDR2 YNFKEQ. The ends lost 3 bases at V and 4 bases at J; junction bases unmatched: 5. As DNA, the CDR3 is TGTGCCAGCAGCCAGAGTCGACTAGCGGGGTACAATGAGCAGTTCTTC. Its translation: CASSQSRLAGYNEQFF.

The chain combines TRBV28 with TRBJ2-7; 11 bases line up with TRBD1. The germline V gene has CDR1 MDHEN and CDR2 SYDVKM. The J segment lost 4 bases and the V segment lost 4 bases, leaving 6 bases of the junction unmatched. This CDR3 is built from 15 residues. The CDR3 loop is CASSSPGQGVYEQYF. The DNA of the CDR3 is TGTGCCAGCAGTTCACCGGGACAGGGGGTTTACGAGCAGTACTTC.

V gene TRBV15 combines with J gene TRBJ1-1, with D possibly matching TRBD1 (5 bases). There are 15 residues in the CDR3. Germline CDR1 reads LNHNV; CDR2 reads YYDKDF (reference sequence). V lost 1 base and J lost 1, with 10 bases in between. The CDR3 spells CATSRAGGGNTEAFF. In DNA, the CDR3 is TGTGCCACCAGCAGAGCCGGGGGGGGGAACACTGAAGCTTTCTTT.

V gene TRBV9 combines with J gene TRBJ2-3, with TRBD2 matching 10 bases. CDR1 and CDR2 (germline): SGDLS, YYNGEE. The V and J ends lost 4 bases and 6 bases, in that order; junction bases with no gene match: 11. This CDR3 is 16 amino acids long. CDR3 sequence: CASSSLAGVGRDTQYF. The CDR3 nucleotides are TGTGCCAGCAGCTCTCTAGCGGGAGTGGGCCGGGATACGCAGTATTTT.

The rearrangement uses TRBV29-1 and TRBJ2-7; 13 positions agree with TRBD2. Germline V lookup: CDR1 SQVTM, CDR2 ANQGSEA. Trimming cost V 7 bases and J 2 bases; bases outside gene matches: 11. CDR3 size: 16 residues. The CDR3: CSGRETGLAGTYEQYF. Here the CDR3 DNA reads TGCAGCGGGAGAGAGACGGGACTAGCGGGAACCTACGAGCAGTACTTC.

The sample holds a few counts of this clone. The rearrangement links TRBV28 to TRBJ2-5, with TRBD2 matching over 12 bases. This CDR3 spans 14 amino acids. Germline V CDR1 and CDR2: MDHEN, SYDVKM. With 6 bases clipped from V and 7 bases from J, the junction kept 6 bases outside the gene matches. CDR3 DNA: TGTGCCAGCAGCGGAACTAGCGGGAGGAGGACCCAGTACTTC. It encodes CASSGTSGRRTQYF.

This clone was counted only a few times. This chain joins TRBV28 and TRBJ2-7; D is perhaps TRBD1 (5 bases). This CDR3 has 12 residues. Germline V lookup: CDR1 MDHEN, CDR2 SYDVKM. V was cut by 7 bases and J by 4 bases, with 11 bases left in between. CDR3 in amino acids: CASTQPGYEQYF. The CDR3 nucleotides read TGTGCCAGCACCCAACCAGGGTACGAGCAGTACTTC. The variable domain in full, with the rest retrieved from reference TRBV28 and TRBJ2-7, is DVKVTQSSRYLVKRTGEKVFLECVQDMDHENMFWYRQDPGLGLRLIYFSYDVKMKEKGDIPEGYSVSREKKERFSLILESASTNQTSMYLCASTQPGYEQYFGPGTRLTVT.

This clone appeared a few times. The chain employs TRBV11-2 and TRBJ2-3, with 7 bases aligning to TRBD2. Germline assignment: CDR1 SGHAT and CDR2 FQNNGV. The CDR3 has 15 residues. J was trimmed by 8 bases and V by 4 bases; bases with no gene match: 12. The CDR3, as DNA: TGTGCCAGCAGCTCCCCTGGGACTAAGGTCGCTACGCAGTATTTT. This translates into CASSSPGTKVATQYF.

This clone has only one observation. This chain connects TRBV19 to TRBJ1-1; 10 bases line up with TRBD1. V shed 4 bases, J shed 5 bases, and the junction held 4 bases outside the gene matches. This CDR3 is 14 amino acids long. Per the germline V gene, CDR1 is LNHDA and CDR2 is SQIVND (reference sequence). The CDR3 protein is CASSTDRGRTEAFF. In DNA, the CDR3 is TGTGCCAGTAGTACGGACAGGGGGAGAACTGAAGCTTTCTTT.

The chain couples TRBV4-3 to TRBJ2-7, with 9 bases lining up with TRBD2. V lost 2 bases to trimming and J lost 1 base; unmatched junction nucleotides: 9. In germline, CDR1 is LGHNA, CDR2 YSLEER. The CDR3 has 17 residues. The CDR3 reads CASSQWGGSGSSYEQYF. CDR3 DNA: TGCGCCAGCAGCCAATGGGGGGGTAGCGGGAGTTCCTACGAGCAGTACTTC.

The chain has TRBV6-1 and TRBJ2-5; D is perhaps TRBD2 (6 bases). Deletions cut 8 bases from V and 5 bases from J, with 15 bases between. Per the germline V gene, CDR1 is MNHNS and CDR2 is SASEGT. The CDR3 covers 13 residues. The CDR3 DNA reads TGTGCCAGCCAAAGGAGGGATAGGGAGACCCAGTACTTC. Translated: CASQRRDRETQYF.

This clone was picked up a small number of times. V is TRBV9 and J is TRBJ2-1; 10 bases map to TRBD1. Germline values: CDR1 SGDLS, CDR2 YYNGEE. This CDR3 spans 14 amino acids. V trimming: 6 bases; J trimming: 7 bases; junction bases outside the gene matches: 7. CDR3 protein: CASNSGTGVNEQFF. CDR3 nucleotides: TGTGCCAGCAACTCGGGGACAGGGGTGAATGAGCAGTTCTTC.

The sample holds a few counts of this clone. The rearrangement uses TRBV9 and TRBJ2-1; the match to TRBD2 covers 14 bases. The germline V gene encodes CDR1 SGDLS and CDR2 YYNGEE. The CDR3 runs to 18 residues. V lost 0 bases and J lost 0; bases outside the gene matches: 2. The chain's CDR3 is CASSVGLAGGSSYNEQFF. Written as DNA, the CDR3 is TGTGCCAGCAGCGTAGGACTAGCGGGAGGGAGCTCCTACAATGAGCAGTTCTTC.

This clone was observed a handful of times. V usage is TRBV29-1 and J usage is TRBJ2-1; TRBD2 might be the D (5 bases). V was cut by 3 bases and J by 7 bases, with 13 bases left in between. The V gene's germline CDR1 is SQVTM and CDR2 ANQGSEA. The CDR3 has 13 residues. CDR3 DNA: TGCAGCGTTGAGAATAAGCGGATGAATGAGCAGTTCTTC. Protein sequence: CSVENKRMNEQFF.

The rearrangement joins TRBV7-2 to TRBJ2-1, with D possibly being TRBD1 (5 bases). This CDR3 has 14 residues. V dropped 1 base and J dropped 5 bases, with 9 bases sitting between them. Looked up from germline, CDR1 is SGHTA and CDR2 is FQGNSA. For the CDR3, the DNA is TGTGCCAGCAGCTTAGGGCCAGGGAACAATGAGCAGTTCTTC. It yields the protein CASSLGPGNNEQFF. Variable domain in full (rest from reference TRBV7-2 and TRBJ2-1): GAGVSQSPSNKVTEKGKDVELRCDPISGHTALYWYRQSLGQGLEFLIYFQGNSAPDKSGLPSDRFSAERTGGSVSTLTIQRTQQEDSAVYLCASSLGPGNNEQFFGPGTRLTVL.

In this sample, this clone turned up a few times. The J gene is TRBJ1-1, the V gene TRBV5-1; no clear D. V lost 0 bases to trimming and J lost 0 bases, with 6 bases between them. The CDR3 is 14 residues long. CDR1 is SGHRS and CDR2 is YFSETQ in the germline V gene. CDR3 sequence (DNA): TGCGCCAGCAGCTTGGTAGCGATGAACACTGAAGCTTTCTTT. Protein product: CASSLVAMNTEAFF.

This clone came up a few times. The chain links TRBV5-1 to TRBJ2-1; D possibly corresponds to TRBD1 (6 bases). CDR1 and CDR2 (germline): SGHRS, YFSETQ. V was cut by 2 bases and J by 7 bases, with 16 bases left in between. The CDR3 length is 15 residues. The CDR3 region is CASSFQGSTGNEQFF. The DNA for the CDR3 is TGCGCCAGCAGCTTCCAGGGGAGTACGGGGAATGAGCAGTTCTTC.

The J gene is TRBJ1-1, the V gene TRBV18, with TRBD1 matching over 11 bases. Germline CDR1 KGHSH, CDR2 LQKENI. The CDR3 has 14 residues. Germline trimming cut 6 bases from V and 11 bases from J; bases unmatched to any gene: 11. CDR3 sequence reads: CASSWTGGITSAFF. The CDR3, as DNA: TGTGCCAGCTCGTGGACAGGGGGCATAACTTCGGCTTTCTTT.

This clone has more than one count but fewer than ten. The genes are TRBV6-5 and TRBJ2-3, with 9 positions matching TRBD2. After removal of 4 bases from V and 4 bases from J, the junction contained 3 bases not matched to a gene. The CDR3 consists of 14 residues. CDR1 MNHEY and CDR2 SVGAGI come from the germline V gene. The CDR3 bases are TGTGCCAGCAGTTTGCGACTAGCGGCAGATACGCAGTATTTT. Protein: CASSLRLAADTQYF.

The J gene is TRBJ2-2, the V gene TRBV5-1; perhaps TRBD2 as D (6 bases). CDR1 is SGHRS and CDR2 is YFSETQ in the germline V gene. V lost 2 bases and J 2 bases, leaving 16 bases between the germline ends. CDR3 size: 17 residues. The CDR3 loop reads CASSFWRDPSNTGELFF. In DNA form, the CDR3 reads TGCGCCAGCAGCTTTTGGCGGGATCCGTCCAACACCGGGGAGCTGTTTTTT.

The genes are TRBV18 and TRBJ2-5, with D unclear. Looked up from germline, CDR1 is KGHSH and CDR2 is LQKENI. The CDR3 totals 14 residues. The V end lost 8 bases, the J end lost 2 bases, and 15 bases lay between the germline ends. Here the CDR3 reads CASGTSQSQETQYF. CDR3 sequence (DNA): TGTGCCAGCGGCACCTCCCAGTCTCAAGAGACCCAGTACTTC.

This clone was found a few times. This CDR3 is also generated by other DNA sequences in the sample. The CDR3 loop is CASSRTSGTDTQYF. The CDR3 nucleotides read TGTGCCAGCAGCCGGACTAGCGGAACAGATACGCAGTATTTT. This chain connects TRBV7-9 to TRBJ2-3; 10 nucleotides line up with TRBD2. J lost 3 bases, V lost 5 bases, and 2 bases had no gene match. Germline CDR1 reads SEHNR; CDR2 reads FQNEAQ (reference sequence). The CDR3 covers 14 residues.

This clone was seen more than once but under ten times. The J gene is TRBJ1-5, the V gene TRBV28; TRBD1 agrees at 7 bases. V trimming: 3 bases; J trimming: 6 bases; junction bases outside the gene matches: 2. CDR1 is MDHEN, CDR2 SYDVKM, per germline. This CDR3 region has 13 residues. The CDR3 loop reads CASSLQGGQPQHF. Here the CDR3 DNA reads TGTGCCAGCAGTTTGCAGGGGGGTCAGCCCCAGCATTTT.

This clone was detected only a few times. This chain uses TRBV29-1 with TRBJ2-5, with D unclear. Germline lookup yields CDR1 SQVTM and CDR2 ANQGSEA. The CDR3 is made up of 14 amino acids. V dropped 7 bases and J dropped 2 bases, with 17 bases sitting between them. As DNA, the CDR3 is TGCAGCGCTACGACCTACAGAAAGCAAGAGACCCAGTACTTC. It specifies CSATTYRKQETQYF.

Only a few counts were recorded for this clone. The chain links TRBV19 to TRBJ2-1, with a possible D match to TRBD2 (5 bases). This CDR3 has 13 amino acids. Germline V gene sequence: CDR1 LNHDA, CDR2 SQIVND (reference sequence). V was trimmed by 5 bases and J by 6 bases, leaving 11 bases between them. The CDR3: CASSDYDRNEQFF. In DNA, the CDR3 is TGTGCCAGTAGTGACTATGATCGCAATGAGCAGTTCTTC.

The chain joins TRBV5-4 to TRBJ2-5, with 13 nucleotides matching TRBD2. The CDR3 is 16 amino acids. Per germline, CDR1 SGHNT and CDR2 YYREEE (reference sequence). Germline trimming cut 4 bases from V and 5 bases from J; bases unmatched to any gene: 8. The CDR3 reads CASSPRTSGSGETQYF. The CDR3 DNA reads as TGTGCCAGCAGCCCGCGGACTAGCGGGAGTGGGGAGACCCAGTACTTC.